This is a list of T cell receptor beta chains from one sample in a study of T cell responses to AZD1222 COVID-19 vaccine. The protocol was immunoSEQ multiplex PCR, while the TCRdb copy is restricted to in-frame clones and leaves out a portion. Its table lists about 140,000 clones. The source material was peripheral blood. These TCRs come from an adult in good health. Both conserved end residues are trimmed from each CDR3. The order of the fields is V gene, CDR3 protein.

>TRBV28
ASSFYYEQY
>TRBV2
ASSDGGANEKLF
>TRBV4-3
ASSLDRDLLGEQY
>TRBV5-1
ASSPTSGGSYEQY
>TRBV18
ASSPGTVSGNTIY
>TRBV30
AESGGPGNTIY
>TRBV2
ASSVPRGETQY
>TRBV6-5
ASSSGTGLGYT
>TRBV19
ASTRGGPSTDTQY
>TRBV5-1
ASSPRGARNQPQH
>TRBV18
ASSRILNRDRGYNEQF
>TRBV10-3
AISEWSSFSGNTIY
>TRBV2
ASSPEMAETQY
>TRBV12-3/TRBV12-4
ASSPDARGGYT
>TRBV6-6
ASMAGRDYGYT
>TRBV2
ASSERGPRLEKLF
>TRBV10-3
ALGAGSTDTQY
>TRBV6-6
ASSPSDRANFY
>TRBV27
ASSLKARLAGGYT
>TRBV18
ASSAARASGNTIY
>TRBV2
ASSEQGADGYT
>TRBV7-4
ASVYEQY
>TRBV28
ASSLGRAGTDTQY
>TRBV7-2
ASSLGGSYNSPLH
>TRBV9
ASSIYGDSSYNEQF
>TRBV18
ASSPDALDTQY
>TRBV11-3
ASSIRQDYEQF
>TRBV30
AWSVSANYGYT
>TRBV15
ATSRDLGSYSGNTIY
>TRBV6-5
ASSSLSSGQPYEQY
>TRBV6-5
ATRAGGHYEQY
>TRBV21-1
ASSKQIYRGYYEQY
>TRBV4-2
ASSQAGGGQINEKLF
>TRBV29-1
SVATGNTEAF
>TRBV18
ASSLSGGSSYNEQF
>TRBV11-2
ASSLDLWRSYGYT
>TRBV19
ASSIDRDGSPLH
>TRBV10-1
ASKGQGAVYEQY
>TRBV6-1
ASSEVGGASQPQH
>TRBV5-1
ASSAPGGQETQY
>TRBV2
ARRVDTQY
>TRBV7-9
ASSSPLAVSYEQY